These T cell receptor beta chains were read from a single sample in a study of Ad26.COV2.S vaccination and SARS-CoV-2 variants. The assay was immunoSEQ multiplex PCR, and TCRdb's table has in-frame clones only and misses some. Here the sample spans about 460,000 clones, 80% to 90% being singletons. The specimen was peripheral blood, collected in a trial of Ad26.COV2.S vaccine versus placebo. The receptors stem from a person between 18 and 65 years old who received the Ad26.COV2.S COVID-19 vaccine or a placebo. Each CDR3 is given with its conserved first and last residue. D genes are given only for firm matches. The size of a clone is reported for some rows only, either as once, few or many, or as a class for expanded clones.

NA	TRBJ2-3	NA	TRBV10-3	TGTGCCATCAGTGAGTCCGGTAGCTCAGGCACAGATACGCAGTATTTT	CAISESGSSGTDTQYF
NA	TRBJ2-7	few	TRBV14	TGTGCCAGCAGTCCCTCCGGGACAAATAAGCAGTACTTC	CASSPSGTNKQYF
NA	TRBJ2-7	NA	TRBV25-1	TGTGCCAGCAGTGAAACAGACTACGAGCAGTACTTC	CASSETDYEQYF
NA	TRBJ2-7	NA	TRBV27	TGTGCCAGCAGTTCTCTCAGGGAAGGCTACGAGCAGTACTTC	CASSSLREGYEQYF
TRBD1	TRBJ2-1	NA	TRBV19	TGTGCCAGTAGTCTCAACAGGGGTCATGAGCAGTTCTTC	CASSLNRGHEQFF
NA	TRBJ1-1	once	TRBV4-3	TGCGCCAGCAGCCGAGACCTACAGCACACTGAAGCTTTCTTT	CASSRDLQHTEAFF
NA	TRBJ1-5	NA	TRBV7-2	TGTGCCAGCAGCTTAGCGCGTGGTAATCAGCCCCAGCATTTT	CASSLARGNQPQHF
TRBD2	TRBJ2-2	NA	TRBV27	TGTGCCAGCAGTTTGTCCCTAGCGGGCCACACCGGGGAGCTGTTTTTT	CASSLSLAGHTGELFF
TRBD1	TRBJ2-5	few	TRBV6-5	TGTGCCAGCAGTTACGGGGACAGGCACACAGAGACCCAGTACTTC	CASSYGDRHTETQYF
NA	TRBJ1-5	NA	TRBV18	TGTGCCAGCTCACCACAGGAGAACAATCAGCCCCAGCATTTT	CASSPQENNQPQHF